The 21 T cell receptor beta chains listed next were all sequenced from one sample in a study of metastatic and nonmetastatic thyroid tumors. TCRdb used MiXCR to call clones anew from the PCR reads. The table lists 50,000 to 65,000 clones, less than 5% of them singletons. Nobody among the patients had been given any treatment before thyroid surgery. Sequences were obtained from blood. These receptors all come from a female donor with papillary thyroid cancer or a benign thyroid nodule (not recorded which). Some clones in this sample may be carry-over from other donors' samples.

This clone was seen ten or more times. The chain is built from TRBV6-5 and TRBJ1-3, with TRBD1 matching 7 bases. The J segment lost 2 bases and the V segment lost 2 bases, leaving 3 bases of the junction unmatched. CDR3 size: 15 residues. The germline CDR1 and CDR2 sequences are MNHEY and SVGAGI. The CDR3 DNA sequence: TGTGCCAGCAGTTACGGGGACAGACCTGGAAACACCATATATTTT. It yields the protein CASSYGDRPGNTIYF.

The sample holds many counts of this clone. V is TRBV5-4 and J is TRBJ2-3; the match to TRBD2 covers 8 bases. The CDR3 is made up of 15 amino acids. From germline, CDR1 is SGHNT and CDR2 YYREEE (reference sequence). Trimming cost V 5 bases and J 2 bases; bases outside gene matches: 7. CDR3 residues: CASSELAVDTDTQYF. The DNA for the CDR3 is TGTGCCAGCAGTGAACTAGCGGTCGACACAGATACGCAGTATTTT. The variable domain in full, completed from reference TRBV5-4 and TRBJ2-3, reads ETGVTQSPTHLIKTRGQQVTLRCSSQSGHNTVSWYQQALGQGPQFIFQYYREEENGRGNFPPRFSGLQFPNYSSELNVNALELDDSALYLCASSELAVDTDTQYFGPGTRLTVL.

As concerns this clone: Its ends do not fully match the called genes, so a read error is possible. This chain uses TRBV4-1 with TRBJ1-5; tentative D call: TRBD1 (6 bases). There are 15 residues in the CDR3. Germline V gene sequence: CDR1 MGHRA, CDR2 YSYEKL. The DNA of the CDR3 is TGCGCCGGCAGCCGGGACACTATCCCTAATCAGCCCCAGCATTTT. Translated: CAGSRDTIPNQPQHF.

The V and J genes are TRBV15 and TRBJ1-5; 10 positions agree with TRBD1. The CDR3 has 16 residues. The ends lost 4 bases at V and 3 bases at J; junction bases unmatched: 6. Germline V gene sequence: CDR1 LNHNV, CDR2 YYDKDF (reference sequence). CDR3 amino acids: CATSTGQGRVNQPQHF. CDR3 nucleotide sequence: TGTGCCACCAGCACGGGACAGGGGAGGGTCAATCAGCCCCAGCATTTT. Looking up the rest from reference TRBV15 and TRBJ1-5 gives the full variable domain: DAMVIQNPRYQVTQFGKPVTLSCSQTLNHNVMYWYQQKSSQAPKLLFHYYDKDFNNEADTPDNFQSRRPNTSFCFLDIRSPGLGDTAMYLCATSTGQGRVNQPQHFGDGTRLSIL.

This clone was seen ten or more times. The chain couples TRBV11-3 to TRBJ2-3; 11 positions agree with TRBD2. The length of the CDR3 is 20 residues. CDR1 and CDR2 (germline): SGHNT, YENEEA. V trimming: 5 bases; J trimming: 4 bases; junction bases outside the gene matches: 20. The CDR3 bases are TGTGCCAGCAGCGTTCTTTTGCTAGCGGGAGGCATGTTTGAGGCAGATACGCAGTATTTT. The encoded protein is CASSVLLLAGGMFEADTQYF.

In this sample, this clone turned up many times. The chain uses TRBV24-1 and TRBJ2-1, with D possibly being TRBD2 (5 bases). The V gene's germline CDR1 is KGHDR and CDR2 SFDVKD. This CDR3 is built from 15 residues. The V gene lost 6 bases and the J gene lost 2 bases, with 13 bases spanning the gap. This CDR3 reads CATSQVSGTYNEQFF. The CDR3 DNA follows: TGTGCCACCAGTCAAGTCAGCGGAACCTACAATGAGCAGTTCTTC.

The rearrangement links TRBV7-9 to TRBJ2-3, with TRBD2 matching 7 bases. CDR1 and CDR2 from the germline V gene are SEHNR and FQNEAQ (reference sequence). Trimming cost V 0 bases and J 3 bases; bases outside gene matches: 0. The CDR3 sequence is 14 residues long. CDR3 loop: CASSLAGGTDTQYF. In DNA form, the CDR3 reads TGTGCCAGCAGCTTAGCCGGGGGGACAGATACGCAGTATTTT.

This clone was seen at least ten times. In DNA, the CDR3 is TGTGCCAGCAGGGCCCTAGCGGCGAACACCGGGGAGCTGTTTTTT. Translated: CASRALAANTGELFF. This chain joins TRBV2 and TRBJ2-2, with TRBD2 matching 7 bases. The germline V gene has CDR1 SNHLY and CDR2 FYNNEI. V lost 6 bases to trimming and J lost 0 bases; unmatched junction nucleotides: 4. This CDR3 has 15 amino acids.

This clone was observed at least ten times. The chain joins TRBV5-1 to TRBJ2-1, with 8 bases lining up with TRBD1. Germline V lookup: CDR1 SGHRS, CDR2 YFSETQ. The CDR3 is 13 amino acids. Trimming at V came to 5 bases and at J to 5 bases, leaving 3 bases not matched to a gene. The CDR3 DNA follows: TGCGCCAGCAGACGGGGACAGGACAATGAGCAGTTCTTC. Translated: CASRRGQDNEQFF.

The chain is built from TRBV12-3 or TRBV12-4 and TRBJ2-7; tentatively, D is TRBD2 (6 bases). The ends were cut back, 9 bases at V and 0 bases at J, with 15 bases in the middle. This CDR3 comprises 14 residues. Here the CDR3 reads CASRLEGSSYEQYF. The CDR3 nucleotides read TGTGCCAGTCGCCTGGAGGGGAGCTCCTACGAGCAGTACTTC.

The table lists this clone with a few counts. J is TRBJ2-7 and V is TRBV5-1; weak D call: TRBD2 (6 bases). The CDR3 spans 15 residues. The germline V and J ends were trimmed by 0 bases and 5 bases, with 15 bases remaining between them. Looked up from germline, CDR1 is SGHRS and CDR2 is YFSETQ. The DNA of the CDR3 is TGCGCCAGCAGCTTGGCCGGAGGGAGTAGAAACGAGCAGTACTTC. It translates to CASSLAGGSRNEQYF.

This clone showed up just a few times. Other DNA sequences of this sample code for an identical CDR3. V is TRBV5-1 and J is TRBJ2-7; TRBD1 matches 10 bases. CDR1 and CDR2 from the germline V gene are SGHRS and YFSETQ. After removal of 4 bases from V and 6 bases from J, the junction contained 7 bases not matched to a gene. This CDR3 has 14 residues. DNA for the CDR3: TGCGCCAGCAGCGGTACCGGGACAGGGGCCGAGCAGTACTTC. As protein: CASSGTGTGAEQYF.

In this sample, this clone turned up a few times. The CDR3 spells CASSFRQGLDEKLFF. CDR3 DNA: TGTGCCAGCAGCTTCCGACAGGGTTTAGACGAAAAACTGTTTTTT. The chain combines TRBV11-3 with TRBJ1-4; TRBD1 matches at 7 bases. With V trimmed by 3 bases and J by 8 bases, 9 bases remained unmatched. Germline lookup yields CDR1 SGHNT and CDR2 YENEEA. The CDR3 covers 15 residues. Supplemented by reference TRBV11-3 and TRBJ1-4, the full variable domain reads EAGVVQSPRYKIIEKKQPVAFWCNPISGHNTLYWYLQNLGQGPELLIRYENEEAVDDSQLPKDRFSAERLKGVDSTLKIQPAELGDSAVYLCASSFRQGLDEKLFFGSGTQLSVL.

There are many counts of this clone. The chain employs TRBV5-8 and TRBJ1-5, with D uncertain. V lost 2 bases to trimming and J lost 6 bases, with 15 bases between them. CDR1 and CDR2 (germline): SGHTS, YDEGEE. This CDR3 is built from 15 residues. The CDR3 loop is CASSFLLGGSQPQHF. CDR3 in DNA: TGTGCCAGCAGCTTTCTTCTGGGAGGGAGTCAGCCCCAGCATTTT.

This clone was seen only a few times. This may stem from a read error, because a much larger clone lies one nucleotide away. The chain carries TRBV2 and TRBJ2-6, with D hard to call. Germline V lookup: CDR1 SNHLY, CDR2 FYNNEI. This CDR3 has 15 residues. CDR3 sequence (DNA): TGTGCCAGCAGCAGTGAGTACTCTGTGGCCAACGTCCTGACTTTC. It is translated as CASSSEYSVANVLTF. Drawing the rest from reference TRBV2 and TRBJ2-6, the complete variable domain is EPEVTQTPSHQVTQMGQEVILRCVPISNHLYFYWYRQILGQKVEFLVSFYNNEISEKSEIFDDQFSVERPDGSNFTLKIRSTKLEDSAMYFCASSSEYSVANVLTFGAGSRLTVL.

This clone has at least ten counts. This CDR3 is CASSPGTVSPMNTEAFF. CDR3 DNA: TGTGCCAGCAGCCCCGGGACTGTCAGTCCCATGAACACTGAAGCTTTCTTT. This chain joins TRBV7-9 and TRBJ1-1; a possible D gene is TRBD1 (5 bases). This CDR3 is 17 amino acids long. Germline assignment: CDR1 SEHNR and CDR2 FQNEAQ (reference sequence). Deletions cut 5 bases from V and 0 bases from J, with 19 bases between.

Ten or more counts support this clone. DNA for the CDR3: TGTGCCACCAGTGACACACAGGGGACGTGGAGCAATCAGCCCCAGCATTTT. Protein product: CATSDTQGTWSNQPQHF. The chain joins TRBV24-1 to TRBJ1-5, with 7 nucleotides matching TRBD1. CDR1 is KGHDR, CDR2 SFDVKD, per germline. CDR3 length: 17 residues. The ends lost 4 bases at V and 1 base at J; junction bases unmatched: 9.

In this sample, this clone turned up many times. V is TRBV3-1 and J is TRBJ2-7; D remains ambiguous. The CDR3 runs to 13 residues. The germline V gene encodes CDR1 LGHDT and CDR2 YNNKEL (reference sequence). V was trimmed by 3 bases and J by 3 bases, leaving 9 bases between them. The DNA for the CDR3 is TGTGCCAGCAGCCATATTTCGTTCTACGAGCAGTACTTC. Translation gives CASSHISFYEQYF.

This clone was seen at least ten times. The V call is TRBV14, the J call TRBJ1-1; no reliable D call. The germline V and J ends were trimmed by 4 bases and 0 bases, with 6 bases remaining between them. Germline V CDR1 and CDR2: SGHDN, FVKESK. CDR3 length: 13 amino acids. CDR3 region: CASSPTMNTEAFF. The CDR3 nucleotides are TGTGCCAGCAGCCCCACTATGAACACTGAAGCTTTCTTT.

Only a few counts were recorded for this clone. This may be a read error: a much more frequent sequence differs by one nucleotide. The V and J genes are TRBV5-1 and TRBJ2-5, with D uncertain. Per germline, CDR1 SGHRS and CDR2 YFSETQ. The V gene lost 5 bases and the J gene lost 1 base, with 12 bases spanning the gap. The CDR3 length is 14 residues. The CDR3 coding sequence is TGCGCCAGCAGAAAACATGCGATCCAAGAGACCCAGTACTTC. Residues: CASRKHAIQETQYF.

This clone was picked up a small number of times. Other DNA sequences in the sample encode the same CDR3. V gene TRBV5-1 combines with J gene TRBJ2-1; 10 bases agree with TRBD1. The junction had 13 bases not matched to a gene; V was cut back by 4 bases and J by 9 bases. The CDR3 extends over 16 amino acids. Germline V gene lookup returns CDR1 SGHRS and CDR2 YFSETQ. The CDR3, as DNA: TGCGCCAGCAGCCCATGGAGACAGGGGGCGCGTAGTGAGCAGTTCTTC. As protein: CASSPWRQGARSEQFF.